The clone carrying this TCR beta chain has just a few counts. Its cognate antigen is unknown. The germline V and J ends were trimmed by 5 bases and 4 bases, with 17 bases remaining between them. The germline gives CDR1 MNHNY, CDR2 SVGAGI (reference sequence). CDR3 length: 15 amino acids. The data were obtained in a study of T cell repertoires in cytomegalovirus infection. Study-level information: Recently described HLA-C-restricted plus well-studied HLA-B-restricted CMV epitopes were used. It was the public TCR beta signatures that indicated both CMV infection and matching HLA type. Overall study findings and caveats: What dominated the ex vivo response were HLA-C-restricted CMV-specific TCR beta clonotypes. Cumulative frequency of public TCR beta families picked out carriers of CMV plus the relevant HLA.

TCRdb analysed the reads with MiXCR anew, one entry per CDR3 protein. The sample has 550,000 to 850,000 distinct CDR3 sequences, 33% seen once. Sequencing was performed on cultured PBMCs, taken from culture after CMV antigen stimulation. This receptor was identified in a human donor in good health (CMV status not recorded). Some clones in this sample may be carry-over from other donors' samples. The chain employs TRBV6-6 and TRBJ1-2; tentatively, D is TRBD1 (5 bases). The chain's CDR3 is CASSEAPTDVYGYTF. DNA of the CDR3: TGTGCCAGCAGTGAGGCCCCGACAGACGTCTATGGCTACACCTTC.